These 4 T cell receptor beta chains originate from one sample sequenced in a study of blood T cell repertoires in COVID-19 (dated by TCRdb to the early 2020s). The receptor library was made with the immunoSEQ multiplex PCR assay. TCRdb took over this immuneACCESS table, retaining in-frame rearrangements with V and J assigned. Such tables are incomplete; in checked studies, under half of the missing clones stem from an unresolved V gene, and the remainder is unexplained. Counted in this sample were 160,000 or so clones; about four fifths of them appeared once. The ten largest clones capture 8.1% of the sample. Sequenced: peripheral blood. The receptors stem from a woman between 55 and 75 years old with COVID-19, enrolled during active disease.

This clone was observed once. The chain has TRBV20-1 and TRBJ1-2; D unresolved. The germline CDR1 and CDR2 sequences are DFQATT and SNEGSKA (reference sequence). The V and J ends lost 6 bases and 3 bases respectively, with 8 bases between them. The CDR3 length is 11 residues. CDR3 sequence: CSAPADYGYTF. The CDR3 coding sequence is TGCAGTGCGCCCGCGGACTATGGCTACACCTTC.

There are a few counts of this clone. The chain is built from TRBV9 and TRBJ2-5, with 7 bases identical to TRBD2. J was trimmed by 2 bases and V by 6 bases; bases with no gene match: 4. Germline CDR1 and CDR2: SGDLS and YYNGEE. This CDR3 has 13 amino acids. The CDR3 DNA reads TGTGCCAGCACCAGTAGCGGGCAAGAGACCCAGTACTTC. Its translation is CASTSSGQETQYF.

J is TRBJ1-2 and V is TRBV14; D gene unclear. The CDR3 length is 12 residues. The germline V gene encodes CDR1 SGHDN and CDR2 FVKESK. Trimming left V 1 base short and J 7 bases short, with 7 bases between. This CDR3 reads CASSQVGSGYTF. The CDR3 nucleotides read TGTGCCAGCAGCCAAGTTGGTAGTGGCTACACCTTC.

This chain joins TRBV28 and TRBJ1-1; D unresolved. Looked up from germline, CDR1 is MDHEN and CDR2 is SYDVKM. This CDR3 comprises 12 residues. V was clipped by 6 bases and J by 1 base, with 6 bases between them. CDR3 nucleotide sequence: TGTGCCAGCAGCACAGCGAACACTGAAGCTTTCTTT. Residues: CASSTANTEAFF.